This TCR beta chain was obtained from a study of technical replicates of blood from several donors. The assay was immunoSEQ multiplex PCR, and TCRdb's table has in-frame clones only and misses some. Found here are under 75,000 clones, 94% of them singletons; the top ten hold about 0.4%. The CDR3 is 15 residues long. The junction had 8 bases not matched to a gene; V was cut back by 9 bases and J by 0 bases. Germline CDR1 SGDLS, CDR2 YYNGEE. The specimen sequenced was T cells isolated from PBMCs. This TCR derives from a human donor in good health. This chain links TRBV9 with TRBJ2-5; TRBD1 matches 10 bases. The CDR3 DNA sequence: TGTGCCACTTCACCGGGACAGGGGTACCAAGAGACCCAGTACTTC. As protein: CATSPGQGYQETQYF.